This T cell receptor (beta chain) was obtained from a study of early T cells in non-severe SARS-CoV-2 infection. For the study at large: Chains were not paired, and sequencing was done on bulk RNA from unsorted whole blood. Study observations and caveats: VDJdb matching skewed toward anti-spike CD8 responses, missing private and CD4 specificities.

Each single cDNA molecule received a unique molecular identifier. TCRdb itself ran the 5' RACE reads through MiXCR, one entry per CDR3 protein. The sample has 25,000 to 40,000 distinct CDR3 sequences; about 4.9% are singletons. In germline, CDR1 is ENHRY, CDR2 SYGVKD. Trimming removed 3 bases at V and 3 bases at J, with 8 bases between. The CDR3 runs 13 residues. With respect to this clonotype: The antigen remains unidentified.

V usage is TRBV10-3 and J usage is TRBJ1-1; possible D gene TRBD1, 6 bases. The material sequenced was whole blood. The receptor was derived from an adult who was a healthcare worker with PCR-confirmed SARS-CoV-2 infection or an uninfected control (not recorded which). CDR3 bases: TGTGCCATCAGTGATAGGGGGGACACTGAAGCTTTCTTT. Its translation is CAISDRGDTEAFF.